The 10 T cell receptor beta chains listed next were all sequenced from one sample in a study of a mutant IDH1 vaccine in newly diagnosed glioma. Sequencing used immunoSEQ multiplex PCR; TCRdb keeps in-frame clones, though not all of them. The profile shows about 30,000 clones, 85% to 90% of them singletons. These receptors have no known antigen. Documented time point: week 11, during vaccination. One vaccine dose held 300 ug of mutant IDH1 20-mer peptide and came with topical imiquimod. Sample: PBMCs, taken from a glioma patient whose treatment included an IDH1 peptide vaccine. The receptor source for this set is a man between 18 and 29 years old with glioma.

The CDR3 loop is CASSAPGVETQYF. The CDR3 DNA follows: TGTGCCAGCAGTGCCCCGGGTGTTGAGACCCAGTACTTC. This chain joins TRBV6-5 and TRBJ2-5; D gene unclear. The CDR3 is made up of 13 amino acids. CDR1 MNHEY and CDR2 SVGAGI come from the germline V gene. Trimming removed 5 bases from V and 5 bases from J, with 12 bases in between.

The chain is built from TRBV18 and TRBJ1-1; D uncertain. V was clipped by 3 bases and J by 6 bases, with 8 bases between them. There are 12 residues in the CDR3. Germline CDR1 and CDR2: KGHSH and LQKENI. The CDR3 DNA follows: TGTGCCAGCTCACCCCAGAGGGCTGAAGCTTTCTTT. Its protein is CASSPQRAEAFF.

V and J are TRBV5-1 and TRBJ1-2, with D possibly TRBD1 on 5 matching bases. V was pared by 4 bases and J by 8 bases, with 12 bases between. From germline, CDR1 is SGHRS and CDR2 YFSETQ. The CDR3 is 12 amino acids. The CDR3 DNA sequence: TGCGCCAGCAGCCGGGACGGTAGGGGCTACACCTTC. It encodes CASSRDGRGYTF.

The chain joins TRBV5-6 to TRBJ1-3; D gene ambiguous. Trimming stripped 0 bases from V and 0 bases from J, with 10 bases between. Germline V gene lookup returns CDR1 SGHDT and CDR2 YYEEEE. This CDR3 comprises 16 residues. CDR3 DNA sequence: TGTGCCAGCAGCTTGGCCGGGGAGGGCTCTGGAAACACCATATATTTT. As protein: CASSLAGEGSGNTIYF.

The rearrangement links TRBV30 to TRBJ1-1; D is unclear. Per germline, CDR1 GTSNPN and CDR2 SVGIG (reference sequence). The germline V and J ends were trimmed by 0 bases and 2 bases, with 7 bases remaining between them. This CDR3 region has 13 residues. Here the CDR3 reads CAWSVKGNTEAFF. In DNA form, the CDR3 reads TGTGCCTGGAGTGTAAAGGGAAACACTGAAGCTTTCTTT. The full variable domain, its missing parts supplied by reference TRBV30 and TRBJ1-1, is SQTIHQWPATLVQPVGSPLSLECTVEGTSNPNLYWYRQAAGRGLQLLFYSVGIGQISSEVPQNLSASRPQDRQFILSSKKLLLSDSGFYLCAWSVKGNTEAFFGQGTRLTVV.

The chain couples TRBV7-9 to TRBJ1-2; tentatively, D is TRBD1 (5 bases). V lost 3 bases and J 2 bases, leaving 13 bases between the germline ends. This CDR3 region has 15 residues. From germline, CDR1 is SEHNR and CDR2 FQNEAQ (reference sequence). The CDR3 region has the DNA TGTGCCAGCAGCTTCCCAGGGTCGGGGAACTATGGCTACACCTTC. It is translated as CASSFPGSGNYGYTF.

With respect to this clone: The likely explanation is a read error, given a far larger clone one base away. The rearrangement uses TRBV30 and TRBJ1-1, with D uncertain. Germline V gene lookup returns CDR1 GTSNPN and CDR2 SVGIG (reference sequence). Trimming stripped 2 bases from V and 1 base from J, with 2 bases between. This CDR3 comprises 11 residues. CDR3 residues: CAWSRNTEAFF. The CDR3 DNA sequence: TGTGCCTGGAGTCGGAACACTGAAGCTTTCTTT.

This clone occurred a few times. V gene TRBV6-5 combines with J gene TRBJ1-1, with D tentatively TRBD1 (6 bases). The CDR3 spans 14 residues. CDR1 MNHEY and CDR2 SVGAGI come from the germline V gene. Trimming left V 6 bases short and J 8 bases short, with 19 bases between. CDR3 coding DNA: TGTGCCAGCAGCTTTGACAGGCAGGTCAGAGAAGCTTTCTTT. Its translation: CASSFDRQVREAFF.

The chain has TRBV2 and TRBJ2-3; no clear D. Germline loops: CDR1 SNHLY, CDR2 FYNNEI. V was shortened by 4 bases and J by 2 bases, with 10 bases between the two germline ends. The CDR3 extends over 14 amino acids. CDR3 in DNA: TGTGCCAGCAGTGGTCACCTCTCCACAGATACGCAGTATTTT. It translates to CASSGHLSTDTQYF. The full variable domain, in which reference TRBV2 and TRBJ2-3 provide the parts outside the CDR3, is EPEVTQTPSHQVTQMGQEVILRCVPISNHLYFYWYRQILGQKVEFLVSFYNNEISEKSEIFDDQFSVERPDGSNFTLKIRSTKLEDSAMYFCASSGHLSTDTQYFGPGTRLTVL.

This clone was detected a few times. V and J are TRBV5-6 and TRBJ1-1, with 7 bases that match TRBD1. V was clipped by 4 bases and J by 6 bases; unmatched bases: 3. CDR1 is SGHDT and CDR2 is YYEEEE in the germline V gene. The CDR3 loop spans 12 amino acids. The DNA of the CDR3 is TGTGCCAGCAGCGTACAGGGGCCTGAAGCTTTCTTT. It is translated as CASSVQGPEAFF.